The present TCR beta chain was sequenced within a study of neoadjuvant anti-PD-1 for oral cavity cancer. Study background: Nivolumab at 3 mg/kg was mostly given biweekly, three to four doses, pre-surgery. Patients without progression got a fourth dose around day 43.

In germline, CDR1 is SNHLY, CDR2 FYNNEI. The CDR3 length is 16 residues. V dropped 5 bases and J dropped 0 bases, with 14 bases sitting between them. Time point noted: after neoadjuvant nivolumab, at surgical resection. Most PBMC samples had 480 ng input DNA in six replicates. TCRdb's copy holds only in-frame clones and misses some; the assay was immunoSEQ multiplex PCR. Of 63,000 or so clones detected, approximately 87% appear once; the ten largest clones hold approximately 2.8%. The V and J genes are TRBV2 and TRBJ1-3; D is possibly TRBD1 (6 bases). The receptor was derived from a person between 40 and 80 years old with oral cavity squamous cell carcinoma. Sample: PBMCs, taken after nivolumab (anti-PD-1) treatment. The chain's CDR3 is CASSSQQGLSGNTIYF. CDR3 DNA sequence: TGTGCCAGCAGTTCACAACAGGGCCTCTCTGGAAACACCATATATTTT.